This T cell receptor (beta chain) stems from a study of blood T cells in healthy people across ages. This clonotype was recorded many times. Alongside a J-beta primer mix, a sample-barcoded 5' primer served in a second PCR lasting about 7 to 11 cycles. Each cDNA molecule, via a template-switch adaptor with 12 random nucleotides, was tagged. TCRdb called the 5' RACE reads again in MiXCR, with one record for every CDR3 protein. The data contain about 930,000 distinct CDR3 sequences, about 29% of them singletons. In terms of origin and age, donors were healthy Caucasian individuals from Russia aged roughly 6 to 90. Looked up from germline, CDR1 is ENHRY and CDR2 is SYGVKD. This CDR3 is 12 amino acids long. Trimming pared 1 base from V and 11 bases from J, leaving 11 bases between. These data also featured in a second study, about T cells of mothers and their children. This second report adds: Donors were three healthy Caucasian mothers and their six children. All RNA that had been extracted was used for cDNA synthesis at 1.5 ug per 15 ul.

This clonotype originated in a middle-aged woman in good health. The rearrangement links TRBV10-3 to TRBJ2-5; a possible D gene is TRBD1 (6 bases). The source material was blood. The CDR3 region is CAISEYRERQYF. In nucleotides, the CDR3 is TGTGCCATCAGTGAGTACAGGGAAAGGCAGTACTTC.